A single sample gave rise to the 13 T cell receptor beta chains below, sequenced in a study of T-cell memory formation after mild COVID-19. MiXCR was run by TCRdb on the 5' RACE reads, yielding one entry per CDR3 protein. Of some 450,000 distinct CDR3 sequences listed, about a sixth are singletons. Sequencing was performed on PBMCs or a T cell subset sorted from them (not recorded which). Receptors were obtained from a man younger than 35 who had mild COVID-19 (a few samples of this study predate the infection). Cell type and time point are not known.

V is TRBV12-3 or TRBV12-4 and J is TRBJ2-4; 12 bases are a match to TRBD2. The CDR3 sequence is 21 residues long. Germline trimming cut 4 bases from V and 1 base from J; bases unmatched to any gene: 17. CDR3 bases: TGTGCCAGCAGTTCCCCCCGGACTAGCGGGGATGTATATATGGCCAAAAACATTCAGTACTTC. It codes for CASSSPRTSGDVYMAKNIQYF.

The J gene is TRBJ1-3, the V gene TRBV7-6, with unresolved D. This CDR3 contains 16 residues. The V gene lost 4 bases and the J gene lost 0 bases, with 13 bases spanning the gap. The germline V gene encodes CDR1 SGHVS and CDR2 FNYEAQ. The CDR3 nucleotides are TGTGCCAGCAGCTCTTTCTACGGCATCTCTGGAAACACCATATATTTT. Translating it yields CASSSFYGISGNTIYF.

The genes are TRBV4-2 and TRBJ1-1; D is unresolved. Germline CDR1 reads LGHNA; CDR2 reads YNFKEQ. V lost 0 bases, J lost 6 bases, and 8 bases lay in between. This CDR3 contains 13 residues. The CDR3: CASSQDAPPEAFF. DNA of the CDR3: TGTGCCAGCAGCCAAGATGCCCCTCCTGAAGCTTTCTTT.

Only one count was recorded for this clonotype. The chain links TRBV18 to TRBJ2-5; D may be TRBD1 (5 bases). CDR1 KGHSH and CDR2 LQKENI come from the germline V gene. The CDR3 length is 14 residues. The V gene lost 4 bases and the J gene lost 2 bases, with 11 bases spanning the gap. The CDR3 DNA sequence: TGTGCCAGCTCACGATGGGGCCCTCAAGAGACCCAGTACTTC. Its protein product is CASSRWGPQETQYF.

The table lists this clonotype with a few counts. The chain joins TRBV27 to TRBJ1-2, with 11 bases matching TRBD1. Trimming removed 5 bases from V and 6 bases from J; junction bases left unmatched: 8. The CDR3 has 15 residues. Germline V CDR1 and CDR2: MNHEY, SMNVEV (reference sequence). This CDR3 reads CASSTMPGQGDGYTF. The CDR3 DNA is TGTGCCAGCAGTACCATGCCGGGACAGGGGGATGGCTACACCTTC.

This clonotype has more than one count but fewer than ten. V and J are TRBV7-2 and TRBJ2-1; D perhaps matches TRBD1 (6 bases). The CDR3 consists of 16 residues. Germline CDR1 and CDR2: SGHTA and FQGNSA. The V gene lost 4 bases and the J gene lost 3 bases, with 16 bases spanning the gap. As DNA, the CDR3 is TGTGCCAGCAGCTCCGTAGGGGGAACCCGCTACAATGAGCAGTTCTTC. It yields the protein CASSSVGGTRYNEQFF. Filled out from reference TRBV7-2 and TRBJ2-1, the complete variable domain reads GAGVSQSPSNKVTEKGKDVELRCDPISGHTALYWYRQSLGQGLEFLIYFQGNSAPDKSGLPSDRFSAERTGGSVSTLTIQRTQQEDSAVYLCASSSVGGTRYNEQFFGPGTRLTVL.

The chain uses TRBV18 and TRBJ2-5; D remains ambiguous. Trimming took 5 bases from V and 2 from J, leaving 15 bases between them. The CDR3 runs 15 residues. Germline V lookup: CDR1 KGHSH, CDR2 LQKENI. The CDR3 loop reads CASSAQRVSQETQYF. CDR3 coding DNA: TGTGCCAGCTCAGCCCAAAGGGTTTCGCAAGAGACCCAGTACTTC.

The rearrangement joins TRBV3-1 to TRBJ1-1, with D possibly TRBD1 on 5 matching bases. CDR3 size: 13 residues. V dropped 3 bases and J dropped 9 bases, with 14 bases sitting between them. CDR1 and CDR2 from the germline V gene are LGHDT and YNNKEL (reference sequence). The CDR3 loop reads CASSQDHRLKAFF. In DNA form, the CDR3 reads TGTGCCAGCAGCCAGGATCACAGGCTCAAAGCTTTCTTT.

V gene TRBV12-3 or TRBV12-4 combines with J gene TRBJ1-1; D is possibly TRBD1 (5 bases). With 6 bases removed from V and 0 bases from J, the gap between germline ends came to 14 bases. The CDR3 has 15 residues. The CDR3 reads CASRNLDMLNTEAFF. In DNA form, the CDR3 reads TGTGCCAGCAGAAATTTGGACATGTTGAACACTGAAGCTTTCTTT.

V and J are TRBV6-6 and TRBJ1-2; 8 nucleotides agree with TRBD1. V lost 6 bases, J lost 10 bases, and 16 bases stayed unmatched. The CDR3 runs 15 residues. The germline CDR1 and CDR2 sequences are MNHNY and SVGAGI (reference sequence). The CDR3 region has the DNA TGTGCCAGCAGCCTACCGCCGGGACAGGTCGGCGACTACACCTTC. This codes for CASSLPPGQVGDYTF.

A note on this clonotype: This clone may be a read error of a much larger clone one base away. The rearrangement uses TRBV7-9 and TRBJ2-3, with D unclear. The CDR3 contains 13 residues. The germline CDR1 and CDR2 sequences are SEHNR and FQNEAQ (reference sequence). Trimming removed 6 bases at V and 0 bases at J, with 7 bases between. CDR3 sequence: CASRLHSTDTQYF. CDR3 bases: TGTGCCAGCAGATTACACAGCACAGATACGCAGTATTTT.

CDR3 bases: TGTGCCAGCAGCTCCCTGGGCCTCCCCGAGCAGTACTTC. Encoded protein: CASSSLGLPEQYF. The chain carries TRBV7-9 and TRBJ2-7; no clear D. This CDR3 has 13 amino acids. Trimming shortened V by 4 bases and J by 6 bases, and 13 bases separated the two germline ends. Germline CDR1 SEHNR, CDR2 FQNEAQ (reference sequence).

This clonotype has only a few counts. V is TRBV10-3 and J is TRBJ2-5, with 9 bases that match TRBD1. This CDR3 contains 14 residues. Germline lookup yields CDR1 ENHRY and CDR2 SYGVKD. The V and J ends lost 4 bases and 5 bases, in that order; junction bases with no gene match: 5. This CDR3 is CAISVTGGGETQYF. As DNA, the CDR3 is TGTGCCATCAGTGTCACAGGGGGCGGTGAGACCCAGTACTTC.